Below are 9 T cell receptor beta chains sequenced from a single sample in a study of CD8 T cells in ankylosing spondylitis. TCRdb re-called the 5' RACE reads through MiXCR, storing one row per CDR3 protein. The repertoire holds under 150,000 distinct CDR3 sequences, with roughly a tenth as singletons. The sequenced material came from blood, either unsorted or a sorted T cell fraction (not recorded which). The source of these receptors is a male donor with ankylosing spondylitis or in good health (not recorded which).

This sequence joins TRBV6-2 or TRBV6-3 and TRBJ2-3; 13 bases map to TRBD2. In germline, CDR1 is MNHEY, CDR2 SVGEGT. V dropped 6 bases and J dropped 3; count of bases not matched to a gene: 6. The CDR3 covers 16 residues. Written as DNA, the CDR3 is TGTGCCAGCAGAACGGGACTAGCGGGATATACAGATACGCAGTATTTT. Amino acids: CASRTGLAGYTDTQYF.

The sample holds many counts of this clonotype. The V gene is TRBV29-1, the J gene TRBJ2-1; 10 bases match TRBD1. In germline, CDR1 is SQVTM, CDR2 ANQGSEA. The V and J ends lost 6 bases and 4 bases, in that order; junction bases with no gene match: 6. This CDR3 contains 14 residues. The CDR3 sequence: CSVARDRGYNEQFF. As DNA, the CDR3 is TGCAGCGTCGCTCGGGACAGGGGATACAATGAGCAGTTCTTC.

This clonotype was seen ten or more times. Here the CDR3 reads CASSLQGSTQYF. The CDR3, as DNA: TGTGCCAGCAGTCTACAGGGGAGTACGCAGTATTTT. This chain uses TRBV12-3 or TRBV12-4 with TRBJ2-3, with 7 bases identical to TRBD1. The ends lost 5 bases at V and 8 bases at J; junction bases unmatched: 4. The length of the CDR3 is 12 residues.

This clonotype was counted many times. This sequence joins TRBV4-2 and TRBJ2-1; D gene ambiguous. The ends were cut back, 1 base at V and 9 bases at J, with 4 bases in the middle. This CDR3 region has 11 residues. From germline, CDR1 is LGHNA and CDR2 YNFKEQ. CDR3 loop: CASSQVGEQFF. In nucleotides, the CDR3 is TGTGCCAGCAGCCAAGTAGGTGAGCAGTTCTTC.

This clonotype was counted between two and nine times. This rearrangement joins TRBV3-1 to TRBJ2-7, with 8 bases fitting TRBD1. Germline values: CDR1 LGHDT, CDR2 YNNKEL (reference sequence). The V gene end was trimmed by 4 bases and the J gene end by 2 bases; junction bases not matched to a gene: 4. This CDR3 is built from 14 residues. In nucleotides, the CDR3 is TGTGCCAGCAGCCCGACAGGGGCTCCCTACGAGCAGTACTTC. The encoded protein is CASSPTGAPYEQYF.

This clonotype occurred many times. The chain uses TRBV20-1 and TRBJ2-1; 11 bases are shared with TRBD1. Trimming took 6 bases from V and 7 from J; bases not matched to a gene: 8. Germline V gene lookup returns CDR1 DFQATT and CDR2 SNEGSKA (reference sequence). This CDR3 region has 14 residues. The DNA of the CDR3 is TGCAGTGCACCGGACAGGGGGCTACGGAATGAGCAGTTCTTC. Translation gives CSAPDRGLRNEQFF.

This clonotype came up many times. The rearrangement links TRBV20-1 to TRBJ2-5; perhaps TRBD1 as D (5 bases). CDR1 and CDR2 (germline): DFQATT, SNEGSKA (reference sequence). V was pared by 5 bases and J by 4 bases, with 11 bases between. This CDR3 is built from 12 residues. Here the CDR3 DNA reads TGCAGTGCTCAGTCTGGGGCAGAGACCCAGTACTTC. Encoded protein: CSAQSGAETQYF.

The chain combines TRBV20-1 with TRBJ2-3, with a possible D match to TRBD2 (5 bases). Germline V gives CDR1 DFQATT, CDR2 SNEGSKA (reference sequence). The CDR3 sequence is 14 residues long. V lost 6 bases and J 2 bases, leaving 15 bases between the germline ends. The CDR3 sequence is CSAFVPGNTDTQYF. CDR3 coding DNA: TGCAGTGCGTTTGTCCCGGGAAACACAGATACGCAGTATTTT.

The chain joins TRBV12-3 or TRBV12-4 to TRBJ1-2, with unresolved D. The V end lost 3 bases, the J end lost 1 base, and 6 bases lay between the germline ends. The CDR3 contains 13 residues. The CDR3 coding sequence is TGTGCCAGCAGTTTCCAGGTTAACTATGGCTACACCTTC. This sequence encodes CASSFQVNYGYTF.